The next 9 T cell receptor beta chains were all read from a single sample in a study of blood T cells in healthy people across ages. Combining a sample-barcoded 5' primer with a J-beta primer mix, a second PCR ran for 7 to 11 cycles. TCRdb independently ran MiXCR on the 5' RACE reads; one entry per CDR3 protein. The data contain approximately 800,000 distinct CDR3 sequences, 46% of them seen just once; the ten biggest clones take up about a sixth. Material for sequencing was blood. All receptors come from a man aged 80 or over in good health.

On this clonotype: One junction end does not reproduce the germline sequence, and a read error may be involved. The rearrangement links TRBV4-2 to TRBJ2-5; a weak D match, TRBD2 (6 bases). The closer fit of TRBJ2-7 to the DNA end suggests the J call may be wrong. Germline CDR1 is LGHNA and CDR2 is YNFKEQ. CDR3 length equals 15 residues. CDR3 residues: CATSQEGGGGYEQYF. The CDR3 bases are TGTGCCACCAGCCAAGAGGGAGGTGGGGGCTACGAGCAGTACTTC.

V and J are TRBV6-4 and TRBJ1-2; weak D call: TRBD1 (5 bases). Germline-derived CDR1 and CDR2 are MRHNA and SNTAGT. This CDR3 is 16 amino acids long. V lost 6 bases and J 0 bases, leaving 17 bases between the germline ends. In nucleotides, the CDR3 is TGTGCCAGCAGCGCTAGTAGCGGGGGAGCTAACTATGGCTACACCTTC. It specifies CASSASSGGANYGYTF.

This clonotype appeared a few times. This chain uses TRBV20-1 with TRBJ2-7, with TRBD2 matching 10 bases. Germline lookup yields CDR1 DFQATT and CDR2 SNEGSKA (reference sequence). V lost 6 bases and J lost 7; bases outside the gene matches: 12. This CDR3 is built from 14 residues. The CDR3 protein is CSAASSGRAQEQYF. CDR3 DNA sequence: TGCAGTGCCGCCTCGAGCGGGAGGGCCCAGGAGCAGTACTTC.

The chain has TRBV5-6 and TRBJ2-7, with 10 nucleotides matching TRBD2. The CDR3 spans 16 residues. Germline CDR1 is SGHDT and CDR2 is YYEEEE. Trimming removed 5 bases from V and 6 bases from J; junction bases left unmatched: 14. Here the CDR3 DNA reads TGTGCCAGCAGTTTAAGAGCGGGAGGGCCCTCCGCCGAGCAGTACTTC. It is translated as CASSLRAGGPSAEQYF.

This chain links TRBV20-1 with TRBJ2-1, with 11 nucleotides matching TRBD2. The junction had 10 bases not matched to a gene; V was cut back by 0 bases and J by 9 bases. The CDR3 consists of 16 residues. Germline assignment: CDR1 DFQATT and CDR2 SNEGSKA (reference sequence). For the CDR3, the DNA is TGCAGTGCTAGAGATAGGCTAGCGGGGGGATTGGGTGAGCAGTTCTTC. This encodes CSARDRLAGGLGEQFF.

V gene TRBV12-3 or TRBV12-4 combines with J gene TRBJ2-4, with D perhaps TRBD2 (7 bases). With the DNA end fitting TRBJ2-7 better, the J assignment may be wrong. This CDR3 spans 16 amino acids. CDR3 DNA sequence: TGTGCCAGCGCTCCCAGCAATGGCGGGGGCCCCTACGAGCAGTACTTC. Its translation: CASAPSNGGGPYEQYF.

This clonotype came up a few times. The CDR3 region is CSVEGIPPDTQYF. The CDR3 region has the DNA TGCAGCGTTGAAGGGATCCCCCCGGATACGCAGTATTTT. The J gene is TRBJ2-3, the V gene TRBV29-1; no clear D gene. Germline V lookup: CDR1 SQVTM, CDR2 ANQGSEA. CDR3 length: 13 amino acids. V lost 1 base and J 6 bases, leaving 11 bases between the germline ends.

The V and J genes are TRBV25-1 and TRBJ2-5; D remains unclear. Germline CDR1 and CDR2: MGHDK and SYGVNS. V lost 1 base to trimming and J lost 0 bases, with 3 bases between them. CDR3 size: 13 residues. CDR3 protein: CASSEFNQETQYF. CDR3 nucleotide sequence: TGTGCCAGCAGTGAATTTAACCAAGAGACCCAGTACTTC. Complete variable domain (other parts from reference TRBV25-1 and TRBJ2-5): EADIYQTPRYLVIGTGKKITLECSQTMGHDKMYWYQQDPGMELHLIHYSYGVNSTEKGDLSSESTVSRIRTEHFPLTLESARPSHTSQYLCASSEFNQETQYFGPGTRLLVL.

The chain uses TRBV10-3 and TRBJ1-2; 10 bases line up with TRBD1. Germline CDR1 reads ENHRY; CDR2 reads SYGVKD. J lost 3 bases, V lost 6 bases, and 4 bases had no gene match. This CDR3 is 14 amino acids long. CDR3 coding DNA: TGTGCCATCAGAGGGACAGGGGCCCACTATGGCTACACCTTC. It encodes CAIRGTGAHYGYTF.